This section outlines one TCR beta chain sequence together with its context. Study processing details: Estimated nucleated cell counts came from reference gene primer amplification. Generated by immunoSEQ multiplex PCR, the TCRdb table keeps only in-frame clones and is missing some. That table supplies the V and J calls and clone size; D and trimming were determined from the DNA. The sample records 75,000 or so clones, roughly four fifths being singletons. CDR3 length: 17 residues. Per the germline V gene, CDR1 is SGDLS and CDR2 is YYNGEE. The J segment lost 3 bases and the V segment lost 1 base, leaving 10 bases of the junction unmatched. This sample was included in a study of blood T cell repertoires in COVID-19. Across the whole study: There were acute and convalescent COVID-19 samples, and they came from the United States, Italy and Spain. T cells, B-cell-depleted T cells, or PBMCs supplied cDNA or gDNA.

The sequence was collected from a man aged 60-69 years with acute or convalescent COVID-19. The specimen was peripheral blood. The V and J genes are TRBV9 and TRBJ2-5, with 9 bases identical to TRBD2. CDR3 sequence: CASSVKASGKGEETQYF. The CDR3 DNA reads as TGTGCCAGCAGCGTAAAGGCTAGCGGGAAGGGGGAAGAGACCCAGTACTTC.